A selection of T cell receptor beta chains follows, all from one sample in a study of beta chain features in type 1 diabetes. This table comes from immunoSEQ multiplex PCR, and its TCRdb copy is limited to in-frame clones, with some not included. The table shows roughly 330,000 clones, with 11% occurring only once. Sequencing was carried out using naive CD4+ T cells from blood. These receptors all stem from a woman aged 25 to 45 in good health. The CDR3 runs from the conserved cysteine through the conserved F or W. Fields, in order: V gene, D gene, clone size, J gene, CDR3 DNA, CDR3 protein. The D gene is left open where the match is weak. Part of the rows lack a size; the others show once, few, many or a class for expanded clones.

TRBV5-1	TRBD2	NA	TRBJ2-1	TGCGCCAGCAGCTTGGGACTAGCGTACTCCTACAATGAGCAGTTCTTC	CASSLGLAYSYNEQFF
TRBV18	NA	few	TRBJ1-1	TGTGCCAGCTCACCCCTCGGACAGACGAACACTGAAGCTTTCTTT	CASSPLGQTNTEAFF
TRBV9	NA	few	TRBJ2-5	TGTGCCAGCAGCGTGGGGCTCAAAGAGACCCAGTACTTC	CASSVGLKETQYF
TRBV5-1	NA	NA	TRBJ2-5	TGCGCCAGCAGCTTGCGCCAGGCCCCGTACCAAGAGACCCAGTACTTC	CASSLRQAPYQETQYF
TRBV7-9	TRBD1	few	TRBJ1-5	TGTGCCAGCAGCTTAGGAGGGGGCTATCAGCCCCAGCATTTT	CASSLGGGYQPQHF
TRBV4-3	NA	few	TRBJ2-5	TGCGCCAGTGCCCCAACGGGAGATCAAGAGACCCAGTACTTC	CASAPTGDQETQYF
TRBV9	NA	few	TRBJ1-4	TGTGCCAGCAGCGTAGGGGACGACAGGCCTAATGAAAAACTGTTTTTT	CASSVGDDRPNEKLFF
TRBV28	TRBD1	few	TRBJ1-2	TGTGCCAGCAGCCGTCGACAGGGGAGTTATGGCTACACCTTC	CASSRRQGSYGYTF
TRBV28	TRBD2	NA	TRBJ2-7	TGTGCCAGCACCCTAGCGGGAGGGCCAGGCGACGAGCAGTACTTC	CASTLAGGPGDEQYF
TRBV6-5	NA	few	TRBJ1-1	TGTGCCAGCAGTTACGGGGAGGGCAGGGGGAACACTGAAGCTTTCTTT	CASSYGEGRGNTEAFF
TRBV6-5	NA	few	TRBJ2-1	TGTGCCAGCAGACAGTCCTCCGGGGATGAGCAGTTCTTC	CASRQSSGDEQFF
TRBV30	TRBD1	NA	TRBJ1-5	TGTGCCTGGAGCCGGGACAGGGGAGGGGATAGCAATCAGCCCCAGCATTTT	CAWSRDRGGDSNQPQHF
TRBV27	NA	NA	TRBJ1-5	TGTGCCAGCAAGATCAGAGCCGTGGCGGGGGATCATCAGCCCCAGCATTTT	CASKIRAVAGDHQPQHF
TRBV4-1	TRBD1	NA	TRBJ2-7	TGCGCCAGCAGCCAAGATCCCGGGACAGGGGACAACGAGCAGTACTTC	CASSQDPGTGDNEQYF
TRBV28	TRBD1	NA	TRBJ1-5	TGTGCCAGCAGTTCCCCAGGGGGTCCCCAGCATTTT	CASSSPGGPQHF
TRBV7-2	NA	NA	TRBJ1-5	TGTGCCAGCAGCTTAGGACCCAGAGCGACCAATCAGCCCCAGCATTTT	CASSLGPRATNQPQHF
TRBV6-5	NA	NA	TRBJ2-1	TGTGCCAGCAGTGGATCATGGGGCGAGCAGTTCTTC	CASSGSWGEQFF
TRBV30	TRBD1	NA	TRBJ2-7	TGTGCCTGGACCGGGACAGGGGGCCTCGAGCAGTACTTC	CAWTGTGGLEQYF
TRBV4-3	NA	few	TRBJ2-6	TGCGCCAGCAGCCAAGATTACGCCAGCGGGCATCCTGGGGCCAACGTCCTGACTTTC	CASSQDYASGHPGANVLTF
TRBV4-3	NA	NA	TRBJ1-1	TGCGCCAGCAGCCAAGATCTTGGAGGGCTTGAAGCTTTCTTT	CASSQDLGGLEAFF
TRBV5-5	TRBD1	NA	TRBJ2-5	TGTGCCAGCAGTTCCCGGACAGGGCAGGGGACCCAGTACTTC	CASSSRTGQGTQYF
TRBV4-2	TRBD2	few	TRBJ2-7	TGTGCCAGCAGCCAAGCTTCGGGACTAGCGGACTACGAGCAGTACTTC	CASSQASGLADYEQYF
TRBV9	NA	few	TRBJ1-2	TGTGCCAGCAGCGTAGCGGGAGGAAGGGGAAACTATGGCTACACCTTC	CASSVAGGRGNYGYTF
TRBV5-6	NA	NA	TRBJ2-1	TGTGCCAGCAGTACCTTGAGTCGGGATAAGTTCTTC	CASSTLSRDKFF
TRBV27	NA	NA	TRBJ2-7	TGTGCCAGCAGTTCAAGCGGCGCCTACGAGCAGTACTTC	CASSSSGAYEQYF
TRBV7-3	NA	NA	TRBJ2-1	TGTGCCAGCAGCTTATCCCCGGCTAGCCCCAGTGAGCAGTTCTTC	CASSLSPASPSEQFF
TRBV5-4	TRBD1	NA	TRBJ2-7	TGTGCCAGCAGCACGACAGGGTACGAGCAGTACTTC	CASSTTGYEQYF
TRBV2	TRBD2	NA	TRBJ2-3	TGTGCCAGCAGTCAAGGACTAGAGACAGATACGCAGTATTTT	CASSQGLETDTQYF
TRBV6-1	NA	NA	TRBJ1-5	TGTGCCATCAGTGTTGACAGTAATCAGCCCCAGCATTTT	CAISVDSNQPQHF
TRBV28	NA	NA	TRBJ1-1	TGTGCCAGCAGTTTCCCTGACAGACTGAACACTGAAGCTTTCTTT	CASSFPDRLNTEAFF
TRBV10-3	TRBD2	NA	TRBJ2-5	TGTGCCATCAGTGACCGGACTAGCGGGAGTCTTTATATCGGGGAGACCCAGTACTTC	CAISDRTSGSLYIGETQYF
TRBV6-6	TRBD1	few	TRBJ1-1	TGTGCCAGCAGTTACCCCCGGACAGGGACGAACACTGAAGCTTTCTTT	CASSYPRTGTNTEAFF
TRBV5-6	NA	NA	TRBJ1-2	TGTGCCAGCAGCTTGGGTGGCTTAAACTATGGCTACACCTTC	CASSLGGLNYGYTF
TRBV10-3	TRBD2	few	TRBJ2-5	TGTGCCTCCCTGACTAGCGACCAACAAGAGACCCAGTACTTC	CASLTSDQQETQYF
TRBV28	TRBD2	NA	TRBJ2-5	TGTGCCAGCAGTTTTCTAGCGGGCGGGACCCAGTACTTC	CASSFLAGGTQYF
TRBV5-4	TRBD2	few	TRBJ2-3	TGTGCCAGCAACCCTAGCGGGAGCACAGATACGCAGTATTTT	CASNPSGSTDTQYF
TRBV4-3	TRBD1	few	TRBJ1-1	TGCGCCAGCAGCCAAGATGGTAGGGGGCCTGAAGCTTTCTTT	CASSQDGRGPEAFF
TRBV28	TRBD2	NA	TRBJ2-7	TGTGCCAGCAGCCGGACCTCAAGCGGGAGCTACGAGCAGTACTTC	CASSRTSSGSYEQYF
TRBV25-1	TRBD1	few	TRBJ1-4	TGTGCCAGCAGTGTGTGGACAGGGGCTAGTGAAAAACTGTTTTTT	CASSVWTGASEKLFF
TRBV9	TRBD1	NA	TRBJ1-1	TGTGCCAGCAGCTTACAGGGGGACGACACTGAAGCTTTCTTT	CASSLQGDDTEAFF
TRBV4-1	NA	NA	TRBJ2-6	TGCGCCAGCAGCCAAGGGCGTCAGGGCAGGTCTGGGGCCAACGTCCTGACTTTC	CASSQGRQGRSGANVLTF
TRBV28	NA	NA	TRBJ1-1	TGTGCCAGCAGTTCCCCAGGGGCCCCGGTTCGGACTGAAGCTTTCTTT	CASSSPGAPVRTEAFF
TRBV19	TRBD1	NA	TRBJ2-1	TGTGCCAGTAGTAGACTTAAGGGGGCAATCCCAGACAATGAGCAGTTCTTC	CASSRLKGAIPDNEQFF
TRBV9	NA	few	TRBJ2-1	TGTGCCAGCAGCGTACTAGTGGGTGGGAGTTACAATGAGCAGTTCTTC	CASSVLVGGSYNEQFF
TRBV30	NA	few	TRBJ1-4	TGTGCCTGGAATACTCCGAGGGCCGCTAATGAAAAACTGTTTTTT	CAWNTPRAANEKLFF
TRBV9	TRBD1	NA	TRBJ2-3	TGTGCCAGCAGCGAACTGACAGGGCTTCCTAGCACAGATACGCAGTATTTT	CASSELTGLPSTDTQYF
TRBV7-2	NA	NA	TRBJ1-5	TGTGCCAGCAGTCCACAGGGAAATCAGCCCCAGCATTTT	CASSPQGNQPQHF
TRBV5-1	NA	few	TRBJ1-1	TGCGCCAGCAGCTCGCCCGGGGGGGCTGGAGCTTTCTTT	CASSSPGGAGAFF
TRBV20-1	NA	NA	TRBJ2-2	TGCAGTGCGGGCCGAATTGGGGAGCTGTTTTTT	CSAGRIGELFF
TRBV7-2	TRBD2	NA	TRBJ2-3	TGTGCCAGCAGCTTAAGACTAGCGGGAGCCGGCACAGATACGCAGTATTTT	CASSLRLAGAGTDTQYF
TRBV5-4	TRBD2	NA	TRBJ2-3	TGTGCCAGCAGCAAGGGACTAGCTTACACAGATACGCAGTATTTT	CASSKGLAYTDTQYF
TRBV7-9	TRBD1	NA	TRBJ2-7	TGTGCCAGCAGCTTAATGGGACAGGGGGCATCCGAGCAGTACTTC	CASSLMGQGASEQYF
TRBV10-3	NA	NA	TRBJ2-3	TGTGCCATCAGTGAGGGCCGGTGGGCCACAGATACGCAGTATTTT	CAISEGRWATDTQYF
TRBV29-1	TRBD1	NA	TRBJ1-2	TGCAGCGTTGAGACAGGGGGTGATGGCTACACCTTC	CSVETGGDGYTF